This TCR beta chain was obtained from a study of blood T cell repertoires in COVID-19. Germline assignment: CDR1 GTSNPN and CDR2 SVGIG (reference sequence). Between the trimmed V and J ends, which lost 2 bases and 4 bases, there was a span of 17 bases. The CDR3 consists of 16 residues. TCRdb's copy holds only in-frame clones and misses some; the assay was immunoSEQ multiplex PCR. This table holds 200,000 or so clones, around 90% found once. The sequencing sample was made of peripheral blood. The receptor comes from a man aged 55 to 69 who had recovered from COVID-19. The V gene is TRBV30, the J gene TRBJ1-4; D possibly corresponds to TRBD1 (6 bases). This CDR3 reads CAWSSPRAGVNEKLFF. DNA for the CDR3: TGTGCCTGGAGTTCCCCCCGGGCAGGGGTTAATGAAAAACTGTTTTTT.